The T cell receptor (beta chain) under discussion was sequenced for a study of blood T cell repertoires in COVID-19. TCRdb's copy holds only in-frame clones and misses some; the assay was immunoSEQ multiplex PCR. The sample lists approximately 220,000 clones; 75% to 90% were seen once. Losses at the gene ends were 8 bases for V and 4 bases for J; bases not matched to a gene: 6. CDR3 size: 14 residues. Germline CDR1 MNHEY, CDR2 SMNVEV (reference sequence). The receptor was derived from a woman aged 18-35 years in a cohort exposed to, infected with or recovered from COVID-19 (not recorded which). The V call is TRBV27, the J call TRBJ2-1; TRBD2 matches 9 bases. Sequenced material: PBMCs or T cells enriched from blood (not recorded which). The CDR3 nucleotides read TGTGCCAGCGGCGAGCGGGAGGCATACAATGAGCAGTTCTTC. Translation: CASGEREAYNEQFF.